This TCR beta chain is drawn from a study of identical twins. The CDR3 runs 16 residues. V shed 1 base, J shed 2 bases, and the junction held 6 bases outside the gene matches. Germline V lookup: CDR1 MGHDK, CDR2 SYGVNS. This clonotype appeared many times. Its specificity is unknown. Template switching introduced a universal primer site, and the cDNA bore unique molecular identifiers. TCRdb re-called the 5' RACE reads with MiXCR, one entry per CDR3 protein. The sample contains about 690,000 distinct CDR3 sequences, 5.5% to 6.5% of which appear only once. Study results and caveats: Insertion counts were lower in abundant cord blood beta clonotypes, a trend that memory repertoires did not show.

Healthy Caucasians alone served as donors. The TCR comes from a young man in good health. Sample: naive T cells sorted from blood. The chain links TRBV25-1 to TRBJ1-1; 8 positions agree with TRBD1. The CDR3 protein is CASSESVTGGNTEAFF. The CDR3 coding sequence is TGTGCCAGCAGTGAATCGGTAACAGGGGGTAACACTGAAGCTTTCTTT.